This is a list of T cell receptor beta chains from one sample in a study of T-cell memory formation after mild COVID-19. TCRdb called the 5' RACE reads again in MiXCR, with one record for every CDR3 protein. The table lists under 200,000 distinct CDR3 sequences, 11% of them singletons. Material for sequencing was PBMCs or a T cell subset sorted from them (not recorded which). These receptor sequences come from a man between 18 and 29 years old who had mild COVID-19 (a few samples of this study predate the infection). Cell type and time point are not known. Both conserved end residues are part of each CDR3. The D gene is left open where the match is weak. Some rows mark clone size as missing; the rest say once, few, many or name a class of expanded clone.

NA TRBJ1-1 NA TRBV20-1 TGCAGTGCCACCCCGATGGGGGAGGGGGTGAACACTGAAGCTTTCTTT CSATPMGEGVNTEAFF
TRBD1 TRBJ2-3 many TRBV7-2 TGTGCCAGCAGTTCAGACAGGGCGAGCACAGATACGCAGTATTTT CASSSDRASTDTQYF
NA TRBJ2-7 NA TRBV7-2 TGTGCCAGCAGCTTAACGGGCCCCAATTCCTACGAGCAGTACTTC CASSLTGPNSYEQYF
TRBD2 TRBJ2-1 NA TRBV20-1 TGCAGTGCACGACGTAGCGGGGGGGTGAGGGGCCCCGACAATGAGCAGTTCTTC CSARRSGGVRGPDNEQFF
NA TRBJ2-3 NA TRBV4-3 TGCGCCAGCAGCCAAGAGGGGGTAGATACGCAGTATTTT CASSQEGVDTQYF
NA TRBJ2-1 NA TRBV5-1 TGCGCCAGCAGCCTGGCCTGGACGAGCTCCTACAATGAGCAGTTCTTC CASSLAWTSSYNEQFF
NA TRBJ1-5 few TRBV7-3 TGTGCCAGCAGCCGAGGGAAAGGTCAGCCCCAGCATTTT CASSRGKGQPQHF
NA TRBJ1-6 NA TRBV20-1 TGCAGTGCTATAGAAGAGCGGGCACCCCTCCACTTT CSAIEERAPLHF
NA TRBJ2-7 few TRBV20-1 TGCAGTATAGAGGGGGGCAGCTACGAGCAGTACTTC CSIEGGSYEQYF
NA TRBJ1-2 NA TRBV27 TGTGCCAGCAGTTATAATCAGGGTACTGGCTACACCTTC CASSYNQGTGYTF
NA TRBJ1-1 few TRBV7-3 TGTGCCAGCAGCTTAATTTCTGGGACTGAAGCTTTCTTT CASSLISGTEAFF
NA TRBJ1-2 NA TRBV6-1 TGTGCCAGCAAGCCGTCGCATTATGGCTACACCTTC CASKPSHYGYTF
TRBD1 TRBJ1-1 NA TRBV7-6 TGTGCCAGCAGCTTAGGGGGACAGGTTGCATCCACTGAAGCTTTCTTT CASSLGGQVASTEAFF
NA TRBJ1-1 NA TRBV7-9 TGTGCCAGCAGCTCACAGGGTGGAGACAATGAAGCTTTCTTT CASSSQGGDNEAFF
NA TRBJ1-2 NA TRBV3-1 TGTGCCAGCAGCCAAAGTGGAAATGGCTACACCTTC CASSQSGNGYTF
TRBD1 TRBJ2-7 NA TRBV3-1 TGTGCCAGCAGCCAAGCTCAGGACAGGCCCTACGAGCAGTACTTC CASSQAQDRPYEQYF
NA TRBJ2-5 NA TRBV7-2 TGTGCCAGCAGCTTACCGGGGGACGGGGGAGAGACCCAGTACTTC CASSLPGDGGETQYF
NA TRBJ2-3 few TRBV5-1 TGCGCCACCGAGGGGGAGGGGACAGATACGCAGTATTTT CATEGEGTDTQYF
TRBD1 TRBJ1-1 NA TRBV29-1 TGCAGCGTTGGGGGAGCGTGGACAGGGGATTTTAACACTGAAGCTTTCTTT CSVGGAWTGDFNTEAFF
TRBD1 TRBJ2-3 NA TRBV2 TGTGCCAGCAGTTCCGGGACAGGGGCTTCAGATACGCAGTATTTT CASSSGTGASDTQYF
TRBD1 TRBJ1-6 NA TRBV20-1 TGCACGTGCCCCGGGACAGAGTCCGGCCTCATCCACTTT CTCPGTESGLIHF
NA TRBJ1-2 few TRBV6-1 TGTGCCAGCAGTGAAGGACAGCCCTATGGCTACACCTTC CASSEGQPYGYTF
NA TRBJ1-2 few TRBV24-1 TGTGCCACCAGTGATTTGAACAATGGGAACTATGGCTACACCTTC CATSDLNNGNYGYTF
TRBD1 TRBJ2-5 NA TRBV7-2 TGTGCCAGCAGCTTAAATCCCGGGACAGGGGGGGGGACCCAGTACTTC CASSLNPGTGGGTQYF
TRBD1 TRBJ2-5 many TRBV5-6 TGTGCCAGCAGGCGGCGACTACAGGGGGCGGGTGAGACCCAGTACTTC CASRRRLQGAGETQYF
TRBD1 TRBJ1-3 few TRBV5-1 TGCGCCAGCAGCTTGGACAGGGGGGACTCTGGAAACACCATATATTTT CASSLDRGDSGNTIYF
NA TRBJ2-5 few TRBV12-3/TRBV12-4 TGTGCCAGCAGTTTCTGGGAAGGGACCCAGTACTTC CASSFWEGTQYF
TRBD1 TRBJ1-2 few TRBV7-9 TGTGCCAGCAGACCCGGACAGGGAGAATCCTATGGCTACACCTTC CASRPGQGESYGYTF
NA TRBJ2-5 NA TRBV7-8 TGTGCCAGCAGCTTAGAAGCTAGGGAGACCCAGTACTTC CASSLEARETQYF
NA TRBJ1-1 few TRBV20-1 TGCAGTGCTAGAGGAATGAGGAACACTGAAGCTTTCTTT CSARGMRNTEAFF
NA TRBJ2-5 many TRBV12-3/TRBV12-4 TGTGCCAGCCTCAGGGGAGGAGAGACCCAGTACTTC CASLRGGETQYF
NA TRBJ1-2 NA TRBV7-8 TGTGCCAGCAGCTTAGCGAGGTACCCCCGCTATGGCTACACCTTC CASSLARYPRYGYTF
NA TRBJ2-2 NA TRBV28 TGTGCCAGCAGTTTACGGGGAACAGCTAAAAGTAGGACCGGGGAGCTGTTTTTT CASSLRGTAKSRTGELFF
TRBD2 TRBJ2-3 NA TRBV4-3 TGCGCCAGCAGCGGGCGACTAGCGGGGACTGTCGATACGCAGTATTTT CASSGRLAGTVDTQYF
NA TRBJ2-5 few TRBV6-2/TRBV6-3 TGTGCCAGCAGTCCCCCCGGGATCCCTGTCGGGGAGACCCAGTACTTC CASSPPGIPVGETQYF
NA TRBJ1-1 NA TRBV12-3/TRBV12-4 TGTGCCAGCAGCCCCACGGGGGTGGTTGAAGCTTTCTTT CASSPTGVVEAFF
TRBD1 TRBJ1-5 NA TRBV6-5 TGTGCCAGCAGTTCACAGGGGGCGATCAATCAGCCCCAGCATTTT CASSSQGAINQPQHF
TRBD1 TRBJ1-5 NA TRBV14 TGTGCCAGCAAACGACAGGGGGCAGGTCAGCCCCAGCATTTT CASKRQGAGQPQHF
TRBD1 TRBJ1-5 NA TRBV2 TGTGCCAGCAGCGCGGACAGGCTCAATCAGCCCCAGCATTTT CASSADRLNQPQHF
NA TRBJ1-3 few TRBV4-2 TGTGCCAGCAGCCAAGACCCGGGTTCGTCTGGAAACACCATATATTTT CASSQDPGSSGNTIYF
NA TRBJ1-1 few TRBV7-3 TGTGCCAGCAGCTTATCTGTTGACACTGAAGCTTTCTTT CASSLSVDTEAFF
NA TRBJ2-5 many TRBV5-1 TGCGCCAGCAGCAGCCCCAGGGCGGCTCAAGAGACCCAGTACTTC CASSSPRAAQETQYF
TRBD1 TRBJ2-2 few TRBV7-2 TGTGCCAGCAGCCTGGGACAGGGGAACACCGGGGAGCTGTTTTTT CASSLGQGNTGELFF
TRBD2 TRBJ2-5 few TRBV3-1 TGTGCCAGCAGCCAAGAGTTGGGACTATCGAGCTTC CASSQELGLSSF
TRBD2 TRBJ2-2 NA TRBV7-2 TGTGCCAGCAGCTCCGGACTAGCGGGTACCGGGGAGCTGTTTTTT CASSSGLAGTGELFF
TRBD1 TRBJ2-1 once TRBV7-2 TGTGCCAGCAGCTTCCGGACAGGGGGGAGGAATGAGCAGTTCTTC CASSFRTGGRNEQFF
TRBD2 TRBJ2-3 NA TRBV4-2 TGTGCCAGCAGCCAAGTTGGTCTAGCGGGGAGCACAGATACGCAGTATTTT CASSQVGLAGSTDTQYF
TRBD2 TRBJ2-7 NA TRBV4-3 TGCGCCAGCAGCCAATGGTTACTAGCGGGGGACTACGAGCAGTACTTC CASSQWLLAGDYEQYF